Listed below are T cell receptor beta chains from one sample, sequenced in a study of shared clonotypes between healthy human individuals. Sequencing used immunoSEQ multiplex PCR; TCRdb keeps in-frame clones, though not all of them. This repertoire shows about 1.1 million clones, 78% found once; its top ten account for about 0.52%. The sequenced sample was memory CD4+ T cells from PBMCs. The source of these receptors is a man aged 18 to 30 in good health. Some clones in this sample may be carry-over from other donors' samples. CDR3s include the opening cysteine and the closing phenylalanine or tryptophan. The D gene is left open where the match is weak. Only some rows state a clone size, as once, few, many or a class for expanded clones.

TRBV4-1	.	TRBJ2-7	.	TGCGCCAGCAGCCAAGCCGGTTTGCGGACAACCTACGAGCAGTACTTC	CASSQAGLRTTYEQYF
TRBV15	.	TRBJ2-7	.	TGTGCCACCAGCAGAGGATCTGCGGGGAACGAGCAGTACTTC	CATSRGSAGNEQYF
TRBV4-2	.	TRBJ2-7	.	TGTGCCAGCAGCCAGTCATTAGGGATTAGGTACGAGCAGTACTTC	CASSQSLGIRYEQYF
TRBV27	.	TRBJ2-2	.	TGTGCCAGCAGGCCCACGACTCTGAACACCGGGGAGCTGTTTTTT	CASRPTTLNTGELFF
TRBV19	TRBD2	TRBJ2-6	few	TGTGCCAGTAGCGTGGCGGGGGGCAATCCTGGGGCCAACGTCCTGACTTTC	CASSVAGGNPGANVLTF
TRBV5-4	.	TRBJ1-2	.	TGTGCCAGCAGCCTCGGGACACGGAACTATGGCTACACCTTC	CASSLGTRNYGYTF
TRBV30	.	TRBJ2-5	.	TGTGCCTGGAGCTCATTGGGGGAGCAGTACTTC	CAWSSLGEQYF
TRBV7-2	.	TRBJ2-5	.	TGTGCCAGCAGCTTAAGAACCCAGGGGGGCCAAGAGACCCAGTACTTC	CASSLRTQGGQETQYF
TRBV5-4	TRBD2	TRBJ2-2	.	TGTGCCAGCAGCTTGGGGGGACTAGTCGCCGGGGAGCTGTTTTTT	CASSLGGLVAGELFF
TRBV10-1	TRBD1	TRBJ1-4	many	TGCGCCACCCTGCCGGGACAGCCTTTACTGACTGAAAAACTGTTTTTT	CATLPGQPLLTEKLFF
TRBV2	.	TRBJ2-7	.	TGTGCCTGCGCGGCGGTCTACGAGCAGTACTTC	CACAAVYEQYF
TRBV5-1	TRBD1	TRBJ1-1	few	TGCGCCAGCAGCTGGGGTAGGACAGGGGGCATCGACACTGAAGCTTTCTTT	CASSWGRTGGIDTEAFF